Listed below are T cell receptor beta chains from one sample, sequenced in a study of T cells in Graves' hyperthyroidism and ophthalmopathy. TCRdb reanalysed the multiplex PCR reads using MiXCR and keeps one entry per CDR3 protein. The table lists roughly 520,000 distinct CDR3 sequences, approximately 25% of them singletons, with approximately 11% in the top ten. The specimen was blood. Receptors originate from a woman aged 25 to 45 with Graves' ophthalmopathy. Both conserved end residues are part of each CDR3.

v_gene: TRBV14; j_gene: TRBJ2-7; CDR3aa: CASSQARVQGAYEQYF
v_gene: TRBV12-3/TRBV12-4; j_gene: TRBJ1-2; CDR3aa: CASSRDSAHGYTF
v_gene: TRBV12-3/TRBV12-4; j_gene: TRBJ2-5; CDR3aa: CASSQGWASVQETQYF
v_gene: TRBV3-1; j_gene: TRBJ2-5; CDR3aa: CASSPRRGWSQETQYF
v_gene: TRBV5-1; j_gene: TRBJ1-1; CDR3aa: CASSSGQPYTEAFF
v_gene: TRBV5-1; j_gene: TRBJ2-4; CDR3aa: CASSPLPGQGNIQYF
v_gene: TRBV28; j_gene: TRBJ2-5; CDR3aa: CASSSSSGTGKETQYF
v_gene: TRBV12-3/TRBV12-4; j_gene: TRBJ2-7; CDR3aa: CASSFIDRGEQYF
v_gene: TRBV7-2; j_gene: TRBJ2-7; CDR3aa: CASSLAGTDYYYEQYF
v_gene: TRBV19; j_gene: TRBJ1-5; CDR3aa: CASTLEGAKGNQPQHF
v_gene: TRBV6-1; j_gene: TRBJ1-1; CDR3aa: CASSAGLGFDTEAFF
v_gene: TRBV5-1; j_gene: TRBJ2-7; CDR3aa: CASSLGEIGQGDYEQYF
v_gene: TRBV7-8; j_gene: TRBJ2-5; CDR3aa: CASSFARREETQYF
v_gene: TRBV3-1; j_gene: TRBJ1-1; CDR3aa: CASNPTITSVNTEAFF
v_gene: TRBV6-2/TRBV6-3; j_gene: TRBJ1-3; CDR3aa: CASSYWGDRGTPGNTIYF
v_gene: TRBV28; j_gene: TRBJ2-7; CDR3aa: CASQQFARSLRAERYF
v_gene: TRBV27; j_gene: TRBJ2-4; CDR3aa: CASSFSGLAKNIQYF
v_gene: TRBV6-5; j_gene: TRBJ2-7; CDR3aa: CASSYSERTALYEQYF
v_gene: TRBV6-1; j_gene: TRBJ1-3; CDR3aa: CASSVGQSGNTIYF
v_gene: TRBV7-9; j_gene: TRBJ1-2; CDR3aa: CVSSLTVNYGYTF
v_gene: TRBV6-5; j_gene: TRBJ2-7; CDR3aa: CASSRGGTYEQYF
v_gene: TRBV18; j_gene: TRBJ1-5; CDR3aa: CASSKTGGSGNQPQHF
v_gene: TRBV12-3/TRBV12-4; j_gene: TRBJ1-1; CDR3aa: CASSSVTSSGTEAFF
v_gene: TRBV10-3; j_gene: TRBJ2-7; CDR3aa: CAISDGTDTYEQYF
v_gene: TRBV20-1; j_gene: TRBJ1-5; CDR3aa: CSAPTGSSNQPQHF
v_gene: TRBV15; j_gene: TRBJ1-1; CDR3aa: CATSRFADTNSEAFF
v_gene: TRBV14; j_gene: TRBJ1-2; CDR3aa: CASSRPGQALYGYTF
v_gene: TRBV9; j_gene: TRBJ1-6; CDR3aa: CASSVGAGNSPLHF
v_gene: TRBV12-3/TRBV12-4; j_gene: TRBJ2-2; CDR3aa: CASSLTTSPGELFF
v_gene: TRBV3-1; j_gene: TRBJ1-5; CDR3aa: CASSSRHYSNQPQHF
v_gene: TRBV6-5; j_gene: TRBJ2-7; CDR3aa: CASSLAGTGVGEQYF
v_gene: TRBV5-1; j_gene: TRBJ1-2; CDR3aa: CASSLGTEGYGYTF
v_gene: TRBV6-5; j_gene: TRBJ1-2; CDR3aa: CASNYERGYGGYTF
v_gene: TRBV6-5; j_gene: TRBJ2-5; CDR3aa: CASSYSIAGSGETQYF
v_gene: TRBV6-1; j_gene: TRBJ1-2; CDR3aa: CASSPGGSNYGYTF
v_gene: TRBV11-2; j_gene: TRBJ1-2; CDR3aa: CASSSQANYGYTF
v_gene: TRBV20-1; j_gene: TRBJ1-1; CDR3aa: CSAPMGGAEAFF
v_gene: TRBV6-1; j_gene: TRBJ2-5; CDR3aa: CASISQDGQETQYF
v_gene: TRBV6-1; j_gene: TRBJ1-6; CDR3aa: CASSEGDSYNSPLHF
v_gene: TRBV29-1; j_gene: TRBJ1-1; CDR3aa: CSGGQLNTEAFF
v_gene: TRBV6-5; j_gene: TRBJ2-6; CDR3aa: CASSLYDSYSGANVLTF
v_gene: TRBV29-1; j_gene: TRBJ2-2; CDR3aa: CSVKTGGAGFTGELFF
v_gene: TRBV5-1; j_gene: TRBJ1-5; CDR3aa: CASSSDRAEAQHF
v_gene: TRBV6-1; j_gene: TRBJ1-3; CDR3aa: CASSRQHSSGNTIYF
v_gene: TRBV6-1; j_gene: TRBJ1-1; CDR3aa: CASSQRRTENTEAFF
v_gene: TRBV18; j_gene: TRBJ1-1; CDR3aa: CASSPEDRENTEAFF
v_gene: TRBV6-1; j_gene: TRBJ1-1; CDR3aa: CASSEALWAMGAAEAFF
v_gene: TRBV27; j_gene: TRBJ2-7; CDR3aa: CASSFAAGEQYF
v_gene: TRBV15; j_gene: TRBJ1-3; CDR3aa: CATSRSSLPGTGGNTIYF
v_gene: TRBV6-5; j_gene: TRBJ1-2; CDR3aa: CASSYIGTLYGYTF
v_gene: TRBV12-3/TRBV12-4; j_gene: TRBJ1-3; CDR3aa: CARLIESALLGNTIYF